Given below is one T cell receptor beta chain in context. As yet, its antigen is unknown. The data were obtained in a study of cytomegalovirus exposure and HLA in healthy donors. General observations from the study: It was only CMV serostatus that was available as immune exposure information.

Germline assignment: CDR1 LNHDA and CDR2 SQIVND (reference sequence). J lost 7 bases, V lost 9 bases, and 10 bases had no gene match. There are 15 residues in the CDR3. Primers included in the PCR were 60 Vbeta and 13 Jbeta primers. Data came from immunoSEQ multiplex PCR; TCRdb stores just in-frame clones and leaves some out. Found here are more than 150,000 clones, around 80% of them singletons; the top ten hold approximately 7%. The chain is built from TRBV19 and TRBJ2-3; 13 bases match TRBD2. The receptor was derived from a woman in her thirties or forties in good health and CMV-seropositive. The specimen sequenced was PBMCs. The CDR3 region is CASATTSGGEHTQYF. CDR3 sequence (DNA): TGTGCCAGCGCCACCACTAGCGGGGGGGAGCATACGCAGTATTTT.